These 22 T cell receptor beta chains came from one sample sequenced in a study of CD8 T cells in Susac syndrome. After extraction with the RNeasy kit, roughly 0.45 to 1 ug of the RNA was reverse transcribed using random hexamers. Each CDR3 protein gets one entry after TCRdb re-called the immunoSEQ multiplex PCR reads with MiXCR. Of about 150,000 distinct CDR3 sequences listed, 92% are singletons. Sequencing was done on a sample of CD4+ T cells from PBMCs. These receptors all come from a human donor in good health.

This chain joins TRBV7-2 and TRBJ2-1; TRBD2 might be the D (6 bases). Germline loops: CDR1 SGHTA, CDR2 FQGNSA. Trimming removed 1 base at V and 4 bases at J, with 11 bases between. The length of the CDR3 is 15 residues. The CDR3 loop is CASSLVGGIYNEQFF. The CDR3 nucleotides are TGTGCCAGCAGCTTAGTTGGCGGGATATACAATGAGCAGTTCTTC.

CDR3 protein: CATQAVGSGNTIYF. The CDR3 region has the DNA TGTGCCACCCAAGCCGTAGGCTCTGGAAACACCATATATTTT. J is TRBJ1-3 and V is TRBV6-5, with D uncertain. The CDR3 runs 14 residues. The V and J ends lost 10 bases and 0 bases respectively, with 13 bases between them. CDR1 and CDR2 from the germline V gene are MNHEY and SVGAGI.

This chain joins TRBV20-1 and TRBJ2-1; D gene ambiguous. Trimming took 1 base from V and 14 from J, leaving 21 bases between them. Germline values: CDR1 DFQATT, CDR2 SNEGSKA (reference sequence). This CDR3 contains 14 residues. This CDR3 is CSARVFTSIPGEFF. DNA of the CDR3: TGCAGTGCTAGAGTGTTTACTTCGATACCTGGGGAGTTCTTC.

A few counts support this clonotype. This chain joins TRBV29-1 and TRBJ2-7; possible D gene TRBD1, 5 bases. Germline loops: CDR1 SQVTM, CDR2 ANQGSEA. V gave up 6 bases and J gave up 6 bases, with 18 bases separating them. CDR3 length equals 13 residues. The CDR3 nucleotides read TGCAGCGTGGGTGTCGGGCAGGGTGGCGAGCAGTACTTC. Amino acid sequence: CSVGVGQGGEQYF.

The rearrangement joins TRBV4-3 to TRBJ2-3; unclear D gene. This CDR3 region has 15 residues. Trimming shortened V by 0 bases and J by 2 bases, and 9 bases separated the two germline ends. The V gene's germline CDR1 is LGHNA and CDR2 YSLEER. CDR3 amino acids: CASSQELGNTDTQYF. CDR3 sequence (DNA): TGCGCCAGCAGCCAAGAGTTGGGGAACACAGATACGCAGTATTTT.

The CDR3 nucleotides are TGTGCCAGCAGGGGTGGGGCAAATGAAAAACTGTTTTTT. Its translation: CASRGGANEKLFF. The chain is built from TRBV3-1 and TRBJ1-4; weak D call: TRBD1 (5 bases). The CDR3 extends over 13 amino acids. Germline loops: CDR1 LGHDT, CDR2 YNNKEL (reference sequence). Trimming took off 6 bases at V and 5 bases at J, with 10 bases between the two ends.

The gene calls are TRBV20-1 and TRBJ2-2; D is undetermined. Per germline, CDR1 DFQATT and CDR2 SNEGSKA (reference sequence). The CDR3 is made up of 13 amino acids. V gave up 0 bases and J gave up 5 bases, with 7 bases separating them. Written as DNA, the CDR3 is TGCAGTGCTAGAGATGAAGGGACCGGGGAGCTGTTTTTT. It codes for CSARDEGTGELFF.

The chain combines TRBV5-1 with TRBJ2-1, with 12 bases fitting TRBD2. This CDR3 spans 17 amino acids. J lost 1 base, V lost 4 bases, and 6 bases had no gene match. In germline, CDR1 is SGHRS, CDR2 YFSETQ. Here the CDR3 reads CASSVLLAGGSYNEQFF. The CDR3 nucleotides read TGCGCCAGCAGCGTCCTACTAGCGGGGGGTTCCTACAATGAGCAGTTCTTC.

The chain couples TRBV4-3 to TRBJ2-3, with D perhaps being TRBD1 or TRBD2 (6 bases each). Germline CDR1 is LGHNA and CDR2 is YSLEER. This CDR3 spans 16 amino acids. Trimming shortened V by 7 bases and J by 2 bases, and 19 bases separated the two germline ends. The CDR3 is CASTQGTSSSTDTQYF. CDR3 nucleotides: TGCGCCAGCACCCAGGGGACTTCATCATCCACAGATACGCAGTATTTT.

The chain carries TRBV7-6 and TRBJ2-5; 8 positions match TRBD1. J lost 5 bases, V lost 2 bases, and 4 bases had no gene match. This CDR3 has 14 amino acids. Germline loops: CDR1 SGHVS, CDR2 FNYEAQ. CDR3 in DNA: TGTGCCAGCAGCTTAAGAAACAGGGGGGAGACCCAGTACTTC. It translates to CASSLRNRGETQYF. The full variable domain, completed using reference TRBV7-6 and TRBJ2-5, is GAGVSQSPRYKVTKRGQDVALRCDPISGHVSLYWYRQALGQGPEFLTYFNYEAQQDKSGLPNDRFSAERPEGSISTLTIQRTEQRDSAMYRCASSLRNRGETQYFGPGTRLLVL.

The V and J genes are TRBV4-1 and TRBJ1-5; D not resolved. CDR1 and CDR2 (germline): MGHRA, YSYEKL. Trimming cost V 0 bases and J 7 bases, with 13 bases left between them. This CDR3 has 15 amino acids. The CDR3 DNA reads TGCGCCAGCAGCCAAGAGAATTATGCGGGACAGCCCCAGCATTTT. Protein product: CASSQENYAGQPQHF.

V and J are TRBV7-2 and TRBJ1-1, with D tentatively TRBD1 (5 bases). The V end lost 5 bases, the J end lost 9 bases, and 13 bases lay between the germline ends. In germline, CDR1 is SGHTA, CDR2 FQGNSA. The CDR3 is made up of 12 amino acids. The CDR3 region has the DNA TGTGCCAGCAGCCGGGACGGTACCAAAGCTTTCTTT. Translating it yields CASSRDGTKAFF.

The CDR3 nucleotides are TGTGCCAGCAGCTTACAAGCGACTAGCGGGGGGTCAGATACGCAGTATTTT. Translation gives CASSLQATSGGSDTQYF. This chain connects TRBV7-2 to TRBJ2-3, with 13 positions matching TRBD2. CDR3 length: 17 residues. CDR1 SGHTA and CDR2 FQGNSA come from the germline V gene. V shed 2 bases, J shed 4 bases, and the junction held 6 bases outside the gene matches.

In this sample, this clonotype turned up once. The V and J genes are TRBV4-2 and TRBJ2-7; 9 positions match TRBD2. Germline V gene data show CDR1 as LGHNA and CDR2 as YNFKEQ. The ends lost 0 bases at V and 3 bases at J; junction bases unmatched: 6. The CDR3 runs 16 residues. CDR3: CASSQEPLAGLYEQYF. Here the CDR3 DNA reads TGTGCCAGCAGCCAAGAGCCTCTAGCGGGGCTCTACGAGCAGTACTTC.

The chain uses TRBV30 and TRBJ1-2; D not resolved. The V end lost 4 bases, the J end lost 2 bases, and 8 bases lay between the germline ends. The CDR3 extends over 12 amino acids. Germline CDR1 reads GTSNPN; CDR2 reads SVGIG (reference sequence). This chain's CDR3 is CAWIGENYGYTF. The CDR3 DNA is TGTGCCTGGATTGGGGAAAACTATGGCTACACCTTC.

V usage is TRBV3-1 and J usage is TRBJ1-2, with D unresolved. CDR3 length: 17 amino acids. With 2 bases removed from V and 8 bases from J, the gap between germline ends came to 24 bases. The germline V gene has CDR1 LGHDT and CDR2 YNNKEL (reference sequence). CDR3 coding DNA: TGTGCCAGCAGCCAAAGATTTCTTATGCGGTCGGGCGCCGGCTACACCTTC. The encoded protein is CASSQRFLMRSGAGYTF.

The V call is TRBV6-2 or TRBV6-3, the J call TRBJ2-2; 10 bases align to TRBD1. Unmatched junction bases numbered 6, after V lost 4 bases and J lost 4 bases. The CDR3 length is 16 residues. Per the germline V gene, CDR1 is MNHEY and CDR2 is SVGEGT. The CDR3 bases are TGTGCCAGCAGTTCCCGACAGGGGGCTATCACCGGGGAGCTGTTTTTT. Protein sequence: CASSSRQGAITGELFF.

This sequence joins TRBV11-2 and TRBJ1-2; maybe TRBD1 (6 bases). Germline CDR1 and CDR2: SGHAT and FQNNGV. The CDR3 consists of 17 residues. The V and J ends lost 5 bases and 0 bases respectively, with 19 bases between them. Here the CDR3 reads CASSLPRGPTANYGYTF. The CDR3 DNA is TGTGCCAGCAGCCTCCCCAGGGGCCCCACAGCTAACTATGGCTACACCTTC. The full variable domain, rest sourced from reference TRBV11-2 and TRBJ1-2, is EAGVAQSPRYKIIEKRQSVAFWCNPISGHATLYWYQQILGQGPKLLIQFQNNGVVDDSQLPKDRFSAERLKGVDSTLKIQPAKLEDSAVYLCASSLPRGPTANYGYTFGSGTRLTVV.

The chain carries TRBV9 and TRBJ2-5, with 9 bases fitting TRBD2. Germline values: CDR1 SGDLS, CDR2 YYNGEE. With V trimmed by 0 bases and J by 2 bases, 5 bases remained unmatched. The CDR3 has 16 amino acids. The CDR3 sequence: CASSVELAGLQETQYF. The CDR3, as DNA: TGTGCCAGCAGCGTAGAACTAGCGGGCCTACAAGAGACCCAGTACTTC.

This rearrangement joins TRBV7-9 to TRBJ2-1; D not certain. This CDR3 has 14 residues. Per germline, CDR1 SEHNR and CDR2 FQNEAQ (reference sequence). The ends were cut back, 4 bases at V and 6 bases at J, with 13 bases in the middle. The CDR3 loop reads CASSWRTKTNEQFF. CDR3 in DNA: TGTGCCAGCAGCTGGCGGACCAAAACCAATGAGCAGTTCTTC. Full variable domain (remainder filled in from reference TRBV7-9 and TRBJ2-1): DTGVSQNPRHKITKRGQNVTFRCDPISEHNRLYWYRQTLGQGPEFLTYFQNEAQLEKSRLLSDRFSAERPKGSFSTLEIQRTEQGDSAMYLCASSWRTKTNEQFFGPGTRLTVL.

The chain links TRBV19 to TRBJ2-2; 7 bases match TRBD1. Germline-derived CDR1 and CDR2 are LNHDA and SQIVND (reference sequence). The V and J ends lost 2 bases and 4 bases, in that order; junction bases with no gene match: 7. This CDR3 region has 16 residues. CDR3 DNA: TGTGCCAGTAGTATATTTTCCCAGGGGGTCACCGGGGAGCTGTTTTTT. It translates to CASSIFSQGVTGELFF.

The V and J genes are TRBV7-9 and TRBJ1-2; 8 bases agree with TRBD1. This CDR3 contains 12 residues. Per germline, CDR1 SEHNR and CDR2 FQNEAQ (reference sequence). Losses at the gene ends were 8 bases for V and 5 bases for J; bases not matched to a gene: 4. CDR3 sequence: CASGQGGYGYTF. Here the CDR3 DNA reads TGTGCCAGCGGACAGGGTGGTTATGGCTACACCTTC.